This record covers a single T cell receptor (beta chain). In the source study's methods: Amplifying reference gene primers gave estimates of nucleated cell counts. Data came from immunoSEQ multiplex PCR; TCRdb stores just in-frame clones and leaves some out. The V and J calls and clone size were taken over from that table, and D and trimming were inferred from the DNA. This table has roughly 110,000 clones, approximately 78% appearing once. The CDR3 totals 15 residues. The V and J ends lost 2 bases and 4 bases, in that order; junction bases with no gene match: 4. The germline V gene has CDR1 SGHRS and CDR2 YFSETQ. This record belongs to a study of blood T cell repertoires in COVID-19. Study overall: Samples representing acute and convalescent COVID-19 were sourced from the United States, Italy and Spain.

Sequenced input: peripheral blood. The rearrangement links TRBV5-1 to TRBJ2-2, with TRBD1 matching over 8 bases. This TCR came from a man in his sixties or seventies with acute or convalescent COVID-19. The CDR3 coding sequence is TGCGCCAGCAGCTTAGGACAGGGTAGCACCGGGGAGCTGTTTTTT. Amino acids: CASSLGQGSTGELFF.